This T cell receptor (beta chain) is drawn from a study of technical replicates of blood from a handful of donors. V shed 4 bases and J shed 6 bases, with 17 bases lying between them. The CDR3 has 15 amino acids. The V gene's germline CDR1 is SGHNT and CDR2 YYREEE (reference sequence). Clones were read by immunoSEQ multiplex PCR, and TCRdb kept only the in-frame ones, dropping some. The sample lists about 60,000 clones, over 90% occurring once. The source is a human donor in good health. Some clones in this sample may be carry-over from other donors' samples. The chain is built from TRBV5-4 and TRBJ2-1, with a weak D call TRBD2 (5 bases). The sample taken for sequencing was PBMCs. Written as DNA, the CDR3 is TGTGCCAGCAGCCCCCCCCCTCCGGGGATCAATGAGCAGTTCTTC. This translates into CASSPPPPGINEQFF.